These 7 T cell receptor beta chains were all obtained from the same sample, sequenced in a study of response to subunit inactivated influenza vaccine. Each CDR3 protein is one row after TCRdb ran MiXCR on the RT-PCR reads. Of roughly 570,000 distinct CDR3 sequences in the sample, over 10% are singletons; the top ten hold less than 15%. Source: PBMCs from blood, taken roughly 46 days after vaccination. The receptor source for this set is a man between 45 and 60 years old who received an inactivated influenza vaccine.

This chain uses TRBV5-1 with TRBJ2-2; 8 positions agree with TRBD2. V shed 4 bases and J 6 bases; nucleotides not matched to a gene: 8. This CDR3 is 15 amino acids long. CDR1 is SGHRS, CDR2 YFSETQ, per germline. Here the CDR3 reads CASSPGTRTSGELFF. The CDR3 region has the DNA TGCGCCAGCAGCCCCGGGACTAGAACCTCCGGGGAGCTGTTTTTT.

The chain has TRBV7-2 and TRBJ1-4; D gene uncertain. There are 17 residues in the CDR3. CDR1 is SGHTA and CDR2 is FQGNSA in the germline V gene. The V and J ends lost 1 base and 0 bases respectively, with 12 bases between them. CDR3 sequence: CASSLVQMPATNEKLFF. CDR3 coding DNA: TGTGCCAGCAGCTTAGTGCAGATGCCTGCAACTAATGAAAAACTGTTTTTT. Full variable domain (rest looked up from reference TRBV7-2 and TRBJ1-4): GAGVSQSPSNKVTEKGKDVELRCDPISGHTALYWYRQSLGQGLEFLIYFQGNSAPDKSGLPSDRFSAERTGGSVSTLTIQRTQQEDSAVYLCASSLVQMPATNEKLFFGSGTQLSVL.

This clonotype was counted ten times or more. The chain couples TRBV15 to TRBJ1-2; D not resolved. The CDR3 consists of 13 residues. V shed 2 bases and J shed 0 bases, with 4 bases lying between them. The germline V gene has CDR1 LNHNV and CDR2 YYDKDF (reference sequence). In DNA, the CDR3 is TGTGCCACCAGCAGACAGTCTAACTATGGCTACACCTTC. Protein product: CATSRQSNYGYTF. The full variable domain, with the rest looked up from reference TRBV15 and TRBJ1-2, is DAMVIQNPRYQVTQFGKPVTLSCSQTLNHNVMYWYQQKSSQAPKLLFHYYDKDFNNEADTPDNFQSRRPNTSFCFLDIRSPGLGDTAMYLCATSRQSNYGYTFGSGTRLTVV.

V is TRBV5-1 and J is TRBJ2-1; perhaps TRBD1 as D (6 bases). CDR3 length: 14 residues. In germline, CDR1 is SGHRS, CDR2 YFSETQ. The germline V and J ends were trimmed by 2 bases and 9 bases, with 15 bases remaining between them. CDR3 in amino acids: CASSLRWDTSEQFF. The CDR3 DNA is TGCGCCAGCAGCTTACGGTGGGACACTAGTGAGCAGTTCTTC.

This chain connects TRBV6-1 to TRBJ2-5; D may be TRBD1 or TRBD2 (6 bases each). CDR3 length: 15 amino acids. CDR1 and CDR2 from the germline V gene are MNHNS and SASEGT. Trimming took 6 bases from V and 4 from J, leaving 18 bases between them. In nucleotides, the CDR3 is TGTGCCAGCAGCCGCCGGTCATGGGGGGCAGAGACCCAGTACTTC. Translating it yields CASSRRSWGAETQYF.

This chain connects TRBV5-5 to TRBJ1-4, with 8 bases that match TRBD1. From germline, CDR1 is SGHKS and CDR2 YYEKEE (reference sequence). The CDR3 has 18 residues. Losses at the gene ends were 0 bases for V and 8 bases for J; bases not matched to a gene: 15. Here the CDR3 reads CASSLVGAGGASKEKLFF. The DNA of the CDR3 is TGTGCCAGCAGCTTGGTCGGCGCAGGGGGCGCTTCGAAGGAAAAACTGTTTTTT.

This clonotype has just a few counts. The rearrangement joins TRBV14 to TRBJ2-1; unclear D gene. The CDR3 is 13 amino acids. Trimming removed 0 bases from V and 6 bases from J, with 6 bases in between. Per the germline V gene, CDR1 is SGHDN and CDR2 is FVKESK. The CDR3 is CASSQEDRNEQFF. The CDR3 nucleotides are TGTGCCAGCAGCCAAGAGGATCGCAATGAGCAGTTCTTC.